Given below is one TCR beta chain in context. Its specificity is not known. The data belong to a study of cytomegalovirus exposure and HLA in healthy donors. Study outcomes and limitations: Earlier analysis looked at TCR beta V segments, and most were productive about 87% or about 30% of the time.

Healthy bone marrow donors made up the donor group. PCR involved 60 Vbeta and 13 Jbeta primers. The method was immunoSEQ multiplex PCR; TCRdb's version includes in-frame clones alone and lacks a portion of them. The data show 72,000 or so clones, roughly 74% seen once. Germline CDR1 and CDR2: SNHLY and FYNNEI. J lost 1 base, V lost 6 bases, and 10 bases had no gene match. This CDR3 is built from 17 residues. The receptor was derived from a human donor in good health. The gene calls are TRBV2 and TRBJ2-1; TRBD1 agrees at 9 bases. Sequenced material: PBMCs. CDR3 bases: TGTGCCAGCAGACCCTCGACAGGGACAGGGTCCTACAATGAGCAGTTCTTC. Translation: CASRPSTGTGSYNEQFF.